A selection of T cell receptor beta chains follows, all from one sample in a study of shared clonotypes between healthy human individuals. This table comes from immunoSEQ multiplex PCR, and its TCRdb copy is limited to in-frame clones, with some not included. The table includes a few million clones, more than 90% detected once. Specimen: naive CD4+ T cells sorted from blood. These receptors were taken from a man younger than 35 in good health. The CDR3 runs from the conserved cysteine through the conserved F or W. The order of the fields is J gene, D gene, V gene, clone size, CDR3 protein, CDR3 DNA. D genes are given only for firm matches. Size is omitted from some rows. Given values are once, few, many or a class for expanded clones.

>TRBJ1-2|-|TRBV5-4|-
CASSQDSGYGYTF
TGTGCCAGCAGCCAGGACAGTGGGTATGGCTACACCTTC
>TRBJ2-7|-|TRBV7-2|-
CASTQGLGVYEQYF
TGTGCCAGCACCCAGGGACTCGGAGTCTACGAGCAGTACTTC
>TRBJ2-3|TRBD2|TRBV10-2|-
CASSRTSGRTDTQYF
TGCGCCAGCAGTCGGACTAGCGGACGCACAGATACGCAGTATTTT
>TRBJ2-1|-|TRBV30|-
CAWGRGPSSFF
TGTGCCTGGGGGAGGGGGCCTAGTAGCTTCTTC
>TRBJ2-5|TRBD2|TRBV19|-
CASSTGTRRETQYF
TGTGCCAGTAGTACGGGGACTAGAAGGGAGACCCAGTACTTC
>TRBJ1-1|TRBD1|TRBV13|-
CASSLGDRAGTEAFF
TGTGCCAGCAGCTTAGGGGACAGGGCGGGTACTGAAGCTTTCTTT
>TRBJ1-1|TRBD1|TRBV5-1|few
CASRGQGATEAFF
TGCGCCAGCCGGGGACAGGGGGCCACTGAAGCTTTCTTT
>TRBJ2-7|TRBD1|TRBV11-2|-
CASSLLTGTGFSYEQYF
TGTGCCAGCAGCTTACTAACCGGGACAGGCTTTTCCTACGAGCAGTACTTC
>TRBJ2-3|TRBD2|TRBV5-1|-
CASSLNNGGSTDTQYF
TGCGCCAGCAGCTTAAATAACGGGGGGAGCACAGATACGCAGTATTTT
>TRBJ2-7|TRBD1|TRBV2|-
CAAGQDSYEQYF
TGTGCCGCCGGACAGGACTCCTACGAGCAGTACTTC
>TRBJ2-3|-|TRBV6-5|-
CASSYGRPTDTQYF
TGTGCCAGCAGTTACGGGCGGCCGACAGATACGCAGTATTTT
>TRBJ2-1|TRBD2|TRBV19|once
CASSIGTSRNNEQFF
TGTGCCAGTAGTATAGGGACTAGCAGAAACAATGAGCAGTTCTTC
>TRBJ2-1|TRBD2|TRBV29-1|once
CSVTSGPLYNEQFF
TGCAGCGTAACTAGCGGACCCCTCTACAATGAGCAGTTCTTC
>TRBJ2-5|-|TRBV11-2|-
CASSLVGVETQYF
TGTGCCAGCAGCTTAGTGGGGGTGGAGACCCAGTACTTC
>TRBJ1-3|TRBD1|TRBV9|-
CASSARQGAIDTIYF
TGTGCCAGCAGCGCCCGACAGGGGGCCATCGACACCATATATTTT
>TRBJ1-1|-|TRBV7-9|-
CASSWGQLNTEAFF
TGTGCCAGCAGCTGGGGACAACTGAACACTGAAGCTTTCTTT
>TRBJ1-2|TRBD1|TRBV30|-
CAWSAGTGGFIGYGYTF
TGTGCCTGGAGTGCCGGGACAGGGGGCTTTATAGGATATGGCTACACCTTC
>TRBJ2-7|-|TRBV6-1|-
CASSYGGEQYF
TGTGCCAGCAGTTACGGGGGCGAGCAGTACTTC
>TRBJ1-6|-|TRBV2|-
CASSRTRGSTSASYNSPLHF
TGTGCCAGCTCCAGGACGCGGGGGAGTACGAGTGCCTCCTATAATTCACCCCTCCACTTT
>TRBJ1-1|TRBD1|TRBV27|-
CALCRDSNTEAFF
TGTGCCTTATGCCGGGACAGCAACACTGAAGCTTTCTTT
>TRBJ1-3|-|TRBV6-6|-
CASSDGYSGNTIYF
TGTGCCAGCAGTGACGGTTACTCTGGAAACACCATATATTTT
>TRBJ2-5|-|TRBV28|-
CATGQGFFKGETQYF
TGTGCCACCGGGCAGGGATTTTTCAAGGGGGAGACCCAGTACTTC
>TRBJ2-7|TRBD1|TRBV6-5|-
CASSRGQGSYEQYF
TGTGCCAGCAGTCGGGGACAGGGATCCTACGAGCAGTACTTC
>TRBJ2-6|-|TRBV5-1|-
CASSLAASGANVLTF
TGCGCCAGCAGCTTGGCGGCTTCTGGGGCCAACGTCCTGACTTTC
>TRBJ2-7|-|TRBV5-1|-
CASSINRFPYEQYF
TGCGCCAGCAGCATCAACAGGTTCCCCTACGAGCAGTACTTC
>TRBJ2-7|TRBD1|TRBV6-1|-
CASRGQALTYEQYF
TGTGCCAGCAGAGGACAGGCCCTAACCTACGAGCAGTACTTC
>TRBJ1-1|-|TRBV5-4|-
CASSLGQHMNTEAFF
TGTGCCAGCAGCTTGGGACAGCACATGAACACTGAAGCTTTCTTT
>TRBJ2-7|-|TRBV7-9|-
CASSLDTYEQYF
TGTGCCAGCAGCCTAGACACCTACGAGCAGTACTTC
>TRBJ1-1|-|TRBV6-1|-
CASTPGRGSTEAFF
TGTGCCAGCACCCCCGGGAGGGGGAGCACTGAAGCTTTCTTT
>TRBJ2-1|-|TRBV7-2|-
CASSLDVSEQFF
TGTGCCAGCAGCTTAGACGTAAGTGAGCAGTTCTTC
>TRBJ1-5|-|TRBV30|-
CAWSEGYSNQPQHF
TGTGCCTGGAGTGAAGGTTATAGCAATCAGCCCCAGCATTTT
>TRBJ2-7|-|TRBV4-1|-
CASSPRVTVSYEQYF
TGCGCCAGCAGCCCAAGAGTGACAGTCTCCTACGAGCAGTACTTC
>TRBJ1-6|-|TRBV6-4|-
CASSDELGSPLHF
TGTGCCAGCAGTGACGAGTTAGGTTCACCCCTCCACTTT
>TRBJ2-1|TRBD1|TRBV6-6|-
CASSLRQGMGEQFF
TGTGCCAGCAGTTTACGACAGGGCATGGGTGAGCAGTTCTTC
>TRBJ2-3|TRBD2|TRBV7-9|-
CASSLSLLGASGRTDTQYF
TGTGCCAGCAGCTTATCACTCCTAGGGGCTAGCGGACGCACAGATACGCAGTATTTT
>TRBJ1-1|-|TRBV2|few
CASTGSTEAFF
TGTGCCAGCACCGGATCCACTGAAGCTTTCTTT
>TRBJ1-3|-|TRBV6-6|-
CASSATGGGNTIYF
TGTGCCAGCAGTGCGACAGGAGGTGGAAACACCATATATTTT
>TRBJ1-1|-|TRBV6-5|-
CASSYLQVNTEAFF
TGTGCCAGCAGTTACTTACAGGTGAACACTGAAGCTTTCTTT
>TRBJ2-7|-|TRBV7-3|-
CASSQESSYEQYF
TGTGCCAGCAGCCAAGAAAGCTCCTACGAGCAGTACTTC
>TRBJ2-3|TRBD1|TRBV6-5|-
CASSRQGGTDTQYF
TGTGCCAGCAGCCGACAGGGCGGCACAGATACGCAGTATTTT
>TRBJ2-7|-|TRBV10-3|-
CAISDGLPRTYEQYF
TGTGCCATCAGTGACGGACTCCCCAGAACCTACGAGCAGTACTTC
>TRBJ2-3|TRBD2|TRBV6-1|-
CASSGGVVDTQYF
TGTGCCAGCTCCGGGGGGGTGGTAGATACGCAGTATTTT
>TRBJ2-1|TRBD2|TRBV5-1|once
CASRTSSYNEQFF
TGCGCCAGTAGGACTAGCTCCTACAATGAGCAGTTCTTC
>TRBJ1-2|-|TRBV21-1|-
CASSKWRQADGYTF
TGTGCCAGCAGCAAATGGAGACAAGCAGATGGCTACACCTTC
>TRBJ1-2|-|TRBV19|-
CASSIEPGYYGYTF
TGTGCCAGTAGTATCGAGCCAGGGTACTATGGCTACACCTTC
>TRBJ2-7|TRBD1|TRBV6-1|-
CASFPGTGYSYEQYF
TGTGCCAGCTTTCCCGGGACAGGATACTCCTACGAGCAGTACTTC
>TRBJ2-3|-|TRBV7-7|once
CASSLATSDTQYF
TGTGCTAGCAGCTTGGCCACCTCTGATACGCAGTATTTT
>TRBJ2-1|-|TRBV27|-
CASSFREGDEQFF
TGTGCCAGCAGTTTTCGGGAAGGCGATGAGCAGTTCTTC